One and the same sample provided the 28 T cell receptor beta chains below, sequenced in a study of T cell responses to AZD1222 COVID-19 vaccine. TCRdb's copy holds only in-frame clones and misses some; the assay was immunoSEQ multiplex PCR. The table records approximately 4,600 clones, about nine tenths of them present only once. The sequences come from peripheral blood, collected 28 days after the second AZD1222 dose. The receptor set was obtained from an adult who received the AZD1222 COVID-19 vaccine.

Here the CDR3 DNA reads TGCGCCAGCAGCTTAACTAGCGGGGCCTGGAATGAGCAGTTCTTC. Translated: CASSLTSGAWNEQFF. The V call is TRBV5-1, the J call TRBJ2-1; 10 positions agree with TRBD2. The CDR3 sequence is 15 residues long. V shed 2 bases, J shed 7 bases, and the junction held 6 bases outside the gene matches. Germline CDR1 reads SGHRS; CDR2 reads YFSETQ.

The rearrangement joins TRBV6-6 to TRBJ2-7; TRBD2 agrees at 8 bases. The V gene's germline CDR1 is MNHNY and CDR2 SVGAGI (reference sequence). The V and J ends lost 6 bases and 6 bases, in that order; junction bases with no gene match: 16. The CDR3 spans 16 residues. Here the CDR3 DNA reads TGTGCCAGCAGCCCTATCTGGGAGCGGGAGAATCGCGAGCAGTACTTC. This translates into CASSPIWERENREQYF.

This chain links TRBV15 with TRBJ1-1; no firm D call. The CDR3 contains 11 residues. Germline assignment: CDR1 LNHNV and CDR2 YYDKDF (reference sequence). Deletions cut 2 bases from V and 2 bases from J, with 0 bases between. CDR3 DNA sequence: TGTGCCACCAGCAGAAACACTGAAGCTTTCTTT. As protein: CATSRNTEAFF.

The CDR3 nucleotides read TGTGCCAGCAGCCCCGAGGTCTACGAGCAGTACTTC. It yields the protein CASSPEVYEQYF. The V gene is TRBV7-9, the J gene TRBJ2-7; no clear D. V was clipped by 5 bases and J by 3 bases, with 8 bases between them. CDR1 and CDR2 from the germline V gene are SEHNR and FQNEAQ (reference sequence). This CDR3 has 12 residues. The full variable domain, its missing parts supplied by reference TRBV7-9 and TRBJ2-7, is DTGVSQNPRHKITKRGQNVTFRCDPISEHNRLYWYRQTLGQGPEFLTYFQNEAQLEKSRLLSDRFSAERPKGSFSTLEIQRTEQGDSAMYLCASSPEVYEQYFGPGTRLTVT.

The chain combines TRBV4-3 with TRBJ2-7; TRBD1 matches at 9 bases. CDR3 length equals 18 residues. Trimming cost V 6 bases and J 0 bases; bases outside gene matches: 15. Germline loops: CDR1 LGHNA, CDR2 YSLEER. DNA for the CDR3: TGCGCCAGCAGTTTAACCGCCCCGAGGACAGGGGTCTCCTACGAGCAGTACTTC. The encoded protein is CASSLTAPRTGVSYEQYF.

V is TRBV6-2 or TRBV6-3 and J is TRBJ2-3; 7 bases map to TRBD2. Losses at the gene ends were 4 bases for V and 9 bases for J; bases not matched to a gene: 1. The germline V gene encodes CDR1 MNHEY and CDR2 SVGEGT. The CDR3 consists of 11 residues. CDR3 protein: CASSSGGTQYF. The CDR3, as DNA: TGTGCCAGCAGTTCCGGGGGGACGCAGTATTTT.

The sample holds one count of this clone. The CDR3 sequence is CASSEGVAGATQYF. CDR3 bases: TGTGCCAGCAGCGAGGGGGTAGCGGGAGCTACGCAGTATTTT. The rearrangement joins TRBV7-2 to TRBJ2-3, with 9 bases aligning to TRBD2. This CDR3 region has 14 residues. From germline, CDR1 is SGHTA and CDR2 FQGNSA. Trimming at V came to 5 bases and at J to 8 bases, leaving 8 bases not matched to a gene.

In its sample, this clone was seen a few times. CDR3 in amino acids: CASSPWDSNEQFF. Written as DNA, the CDR3 is TGTGCCAGCTCACCCTGGGACAGCAATGAGCAGTTCTTC. This chain uses TRBV18 with TRBJ2-1; 7 bases line up with TRBD1. The CDR3 has 13 amino acids. CDR1 is KGHSH, CDR2 LQKENI, per germline. J gave up 6 bases and V 3 bases, and 2 bases lay outside the gene matches.

V gene TRBV2 combines with J gene TRBJ1-1; 9 bases align to TRBD1. J lost 2 bases, V lost 4 bases, and 2 bases had no gene match. Per the germline V gene, CDR1 is SNHLY and CDR2 is FYNNEI. The CDR3 loop spans 14 amino acids. This chain's CDR3 is CASSGTGVNTEAFF. For the CDR3, the DNA is TGTGCCAGCAGTGGGACAGGGGTTAACACTGAAGCTTTCTTT.

V is TRBV12-5 and J is TRBJ2-6; D is unclear. Germline V gene sequence: CDR1 LGHNT, CDR2 FRNRAP. The CDR3 spans 16 residues. The V end was cut by 2 bases, the J end by 3 bases, with 11 bases between. For the CDR3, the DNA is TGTGCTAGTGGTTTGCCCCGTTCGGGTGGGGCCAACGTCCTGACTTTC. Its protein product is CASGLPRSGGANVLTF.

The chain employs TRBV19 and TRBJ1-2; weak D call: TRBD1 (5 bases). Looked up from germline, CDR1 is LNHDA and CDR2 is SQIVND (reference sequence). The CDR3 totals 14 residues. The germline V and J ends were trimmed by 5 bases and 4 bases, with 14 bases remaining between them. The chain's CDR3 is CASSAQGRGYGYTF. CDR3 nucleotide sequence: TGTGCCAGTAGTGCTCAGGGTCGCGGCTATGGCTACACCTTC.

J is TRBJ1-1 and V is TRBV7-2, with D uncertain. The germline gives CDR1 SGHTA, CDR2 FQGNSA. The V gene lost 1 base and the J gene lost 1 base, with 16 bases spanning the gap. There are 17 residues in the CDR3. The CDR3: CASSLVPLGTGNTEAFF. In DNA form, the CDR3 reads TGTGCCAGCAGCTTAGTACCGTTGGGTACGGGGAACACTGAAGCTTTCTTT.

V gene TRBV5-1 combines with J gene TRBJ2-1, with TRBD2 matching 10 bases. Germline V gene lookup returns CDR1 SGHRS and CDR2 YFSETQ. Unmatched junction bases numbered 4, after V lost 4 bases and J lost 3 bases. The CDR3 is 15 amino acids. The CDR3 DNA reads as TGCGCCAGCAGCCGTAGCGGGGGGCACTACAATGAGCAGTTCTTC. It codes for CASSRSGGHYNEQFF. The variable domain in full, completed from reference TRBV5-1 and TRBJ2-1, reads KAGVTQTPRYLIKTRGQQVTLSCSPISGHRSVSWYQQTPGQGLQFLFEYFSETQRNKGNFPGRFSGRQFSNSRSEMNVSTLELGDSALYLCASSRSGGHYNEQFFGPGTRLTVL.

The chain is built from TRBV7-8 and TRBJ2-7; D possibly corresponds to TRBD1 (6 bases). This CDR3 is built from 16 residues. Trimming removed 0 bases from V and 4 bases from J, with 16 bases in between. CDR1 SGHVS and CDR2 FQNEAQ come from the germline V gene. The CDR3 nucleotides are TGTGCCAGCAGCTTAGCGACAGGCCAAGGGATTTACGAGCAGTACTTC. Amino acids: CASSLATGQGIYEQYF.

The chain has TRBV6-5 and TRBJ2-7; D is possibly TRBD2 (5 bases). The CDR3 runs to 12 residues. CDR1 MNHEY and CDR2 SVGAGI come from the germline V gene. CDR3 in amino acids: CVVGLADYEQYF. The CDR3, as DNA: TGTGTTGTTGGCCTAGCAGACTACGAGCAGTACTTC.

This chain connects TRBV2 to TRBJ1-5; D remains unclear. Germline V gene lookup returns CDR1 SNHLY and CDR2 FYNNEI. V lost 8 bases and J 9 bases, leaving 14 bases between the germline ends. The length of the CDR3 is 12 residues. The CDR3 is CASGVDRRPQHF. DNA for the CDR3: TGTGCCAGCGGGGTTGATAGGCGGCCCCAGCATTTT.

This clone was seen a few times. This chain links TRBV6-2 or TRBV6-3 with TRBJ1-5; a weak D match, TRBD1 (5 bases). CDR1 is MNHEY, CDR2 SVGEGT, per germline. Trimming removed 2 bases at V and 6 bases at J, with 11 bases between. The CDR3 is 14 amino acids. The CDR3 sequence: CASSYPQASQPQHF. The CDR3 DNA sequence: TGTGCCAGCAGTTACCCACAGGCGAGTCAGCCCCAGCATTTT.

This clone occurred once. The chain carries TRBV11-3 and TRBJ2-3, with D possibly TRBD2 on 6 matching bases. Germline V gene sequence: CDR1 SGHNT, CDR2 YENEEA. The CDR3 consists of 15 residues. The germline V and J ends were trimmed by 5 bases and 1 base, with 13 bases remaining between them. The CDR3 protein is CASSGSGTGTDTQYF. The DNA of the CDR3 is TGTGCCAGCAGCGGTAGCGGCACCGGCACAGATACGCAGTATTTT.

V usage is TRBV7-6 and J usage is TRBJ2-3, with D possibly being TRBD2 (6 bases). The CDR3 has 16 residues. The germline CDR1 and CDR2 sequences are SGHVS and FNYEAQ. V lost 4 bases to trimming and J lost 2 bases, with 16 bases between them. The CDR3 nucleotides are TGTGCCAGCAGCTCCACGCCGGGACTCGACACAGATACGCAGTATTTT. Protein product: CASSSTPGLDTDTQYF.

The chain recombines TRBV7-2 with TRBJ2-3; no firm D call. CDR3 length: 13 residues. V lost 2 bases, J lost 6 bases, and 9 bases lay in between. Germline CDR1 and CDR2: SGHTA and FQGNSA. As DNA, the CDR3 is TGTGCCAGCAGCTTAACGGACGGGGATACGCAGTATTTT. This sequence encodes CASSLTDGDTQYF.

The rearrangement links TRBV5-5 to TRBJ1-5, with D hard to call. Germline CDR1 reads SGHKS; CDR2 reads YYEKEE (reference sequence). The CDR3 covers 15 residues. The V end was cut by 0 bases, the J end by 7 bases, with 14 bases between. This CDR3 reads CASSLVGVEKQPQHF. DNA for the CDR3: TGTGCCAGCAGCTTGGTCGGGGTGGAAAAGCAGCCCCAGCATTTT.

This clone has more than one count but fewer than ten. The chain uses TRBV9 and TRBJ2-3; no firm D call. V lost 0 bases, J lost 6 bases, and 5 bases lay in between. CDR1 and CDR2 from the germline V gene are SGDLS and YYNGEE. The CDR3 sequence is 12 residues long. CDR3: CASSVVGDTQYF. The CDR3 region has the DNA TGTGCCAGCAGCGTAGTTGGGGATACGCAGTATTTT.

This clone turned up a few times. This rearrangement joins TRBV29-1 to TRBJ2-1, with D possibly called TRBD1 or TRBD2 (6 bases each). The CDR3 totals 14 residues. CDR1 SQVTM and CDR2 ANQGSEA come from the germline V gene. V dropped 6 bases and J dropped 2 bases, with 14 bases sitting between them. This CDR3 is CSVGGGSTYNEQFF. The CDR3 DNA reads TGCAGCGTAGGAGGGGGATCAACCTACAATGAGCAGTTCTTC.

The rearrangement links TRBV4-3 to TRBJ2-3; the D is unclear. This CDR3 spans 11 amino acids. The germline V gene encodes CDR1 LGHNA and CDR2 YSLEER. Trimming cost V 3 bases and J 4 bases, with 2 bases left between them. CDR3 loop: CASSQADTQYF. The CDR3, as DNA: TGCGCCAGCAGCCAGGCAGATACGCAGTATTTT.

Turning to this clone: Germline is not matched at one junction end, which may reflect a read error. The J gene is TRBJ1-2, the V gene TRBV7-2; TRBD1 matches 7 bases. Germline CDR1 SGHTA, CDR2 FQGNSA. The CDR3 loop spans 16 amino acids. The CDR3 DNA reads as TGTGCCAGCAGCTCCCAAGTACGACAGGGTAACAATGGCTACACCTTC. Residues: CASSSQVRQGNNGYTF.

The chain is built from TRBV29-1 and TRBJ2-7; D is possibly TRBD1 (5 bases). Germline V gene sequence: CDR1 SQVTM, CDR2 ANQGSEA. Trimming left V 7 bases short and J 5 bases short, with 21 bases between. The CDR3 totals 14 residues. CDR3 nucleotide sequence: TGCAGCGCCTGGGGTCTTCAGGGTGTCAACGAGCAGTACTTC. Residues: CSAWGLQGVNEQYF.

This clone was recorded once. This rearrangement joins TRBV5-5 to TRBJ1-1; 7 positions match TRBD1. J lost 4 bases, V lost 4 bases, and 7 bases had no gene match. The CDR3 sequence is 14 residues long. Germline CDR1 is SGHKS and CDR2 is YYEKEE (reference sequence). CDR3 amino acids: CASSRQGLGTEAFF. In DNA form, the CDR3 reads TGTGCCAGCAGCCGACAGGGTTTGGGCACTGAAGCTTTCTTT.

This chain links TRBV9 with TRBJ2-2; D may match TRBD1 or TRBD2 (5 bases each). The CDR3 extends over 16 amino acids. Germline V CDR1 and CDR2: SGDLS, YYNGEE. V was shortened by 0 bases and J by 7 bases, with 16 bases between the two germline ends. DNA for the CDR3: TGTGCCAGCAGCGTAGAGGGCAGGGACGTAGTCGGGGAGCTGTTTTTT. Translated, it gives CASSVEGRDVVGELFF.